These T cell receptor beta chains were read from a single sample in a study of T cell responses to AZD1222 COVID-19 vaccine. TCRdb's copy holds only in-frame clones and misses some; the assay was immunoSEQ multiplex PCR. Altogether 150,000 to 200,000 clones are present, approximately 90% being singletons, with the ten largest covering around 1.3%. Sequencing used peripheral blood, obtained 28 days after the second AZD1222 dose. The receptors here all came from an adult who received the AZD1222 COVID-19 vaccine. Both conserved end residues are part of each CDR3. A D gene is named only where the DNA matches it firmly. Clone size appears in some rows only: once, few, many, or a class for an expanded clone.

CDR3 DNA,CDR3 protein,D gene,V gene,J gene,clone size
TGTGCCAGCAGTTTTCGACAGGGGGCATGGCGCACTGAAGCTTTCTTT,CASSFRQGAWRTEAFF,TRBD1,TRBV27,TRBJ1-1,.
TGTGCCAGCAGTTTAGGGACTAGCACAGATACGCAGTATTTT,CASSLGTSTDTQYF,.,TRBV6-5,TRBJ2-3,.
TGCAGTGCTAGTAGGTTGGGGGCCGGCGGTTATGGCTACACCTTC,CSASRLGAGGYGYTF,.,TRBV20-1,TRBJ1-2,.
TGTGCCAGCAGCATCCGACAGGGGGATGGCTACACCTTC,CASSIRQGDGYTF,TRBD1,TRBV7-2,TRBJ1-2,.
TGTGCCAGCTCACCAATGAGTGGGAGTCAGCCCCAGCATTTT,CASSPMSGSQPQHF,.,TRBV18,TRBJ1-5,.
TGTGCCAGCAGCCCCGGCCCGGGCTCTGGAAACACCATATATTTT,CASSPGPGSGNTIYF,.,TRBV7-9,TRBJ1-3,.
TGCGCCAGCGCCGCTGGGAATGAGCAGTTCTTC,CASAAGNEQFF,.,TRBV5-1,TRBJ2-1,.
TGCGCCAGCAGTGTTTCGGGTTATCAGCCCCAGCATTTT,CASSVSGYQPQHF,.,TRBV10-1,TRBJ1-5,.
TGTGCCAGCAGCTGGGACGGGGACTATGGCTACACCTTC,CASSWDGDYGYTF,.,TRBV12-3/TRBV12-4,TRBJ1-2,few
TGTGCCAGCAGCTTAGGGGTGGGGCAGATAAATCAGCCCCAGCATTTT,CASSLGVGQINQPQHF,.,TRBV7-9,TRBJ1-5,.
TGTGCCAGCAGCGTTTCCCGAGACAGGGACGTATCCTACGAGCAGTACTTC,CASSVSRDRDVSYEQYF,TRBD1,TRBV9,TRBJ2-7,once
TGTGCCAGCAGTTACTTCCCCACGGCGGCCACTGAAGCTTTCTTT,CASSYFPTAATEAFF,.,TRBV6-5,TRBJ1-1,.
TGCGCCAGCAGCCAAGATCTGAGCTTAGGGTCTGCACAGGGGGCTAATGAAAAACTGTTTTTT,CASSQDLSLGSAQGANEKLFF,TRBD1,TRBV4-3,TRBJ1-4,.
TGTGCCAGTAGTTCCGGACAGGGAGGGACTGAAGCTTTCTTT,CASSSGQGGTEAFF,TRBD1,TRBV19,TRBJ1-1,.
TGCGCCAGCACCGTGGAGGGACAGGGGGTCGGGGAGACCCAGTACTTC,CASTVEGQGVGETQYF,TRBD1,TRBV5-1,TRBJ2-5,.
TGCAGCGTTGAAGATTCCGGGGCGGGTCAGCCCCAGCATTTT,CSVEDSGAGQPQHF,.,TRBV29-1,TRBJ1-5,.
TGTGCCAGCAGCTTAGTTCTGGACCTGAACACTGAAGCTTTCTTT,CASSLVLDLNTEAFF,.,TRBV11-1,TRBJ1-1,.
TGTGCCAGCAGGAGGGCGGGACAGGGGCAATTCTCCTATAATTCACCCCTCCACTTT,CASRRAGQGQFSYNSPLHF,TRBD1,TRBV7-9,TRBJ1-6,.
TGTGCCAGCAGCCAAGAGGGAGGGTACACAGATACGCAGTATTTT,CASSQEGGYTDTQYF,TRBD2,TRBV14,TRBJ2-3,.
TGTGCCAGCAGCTTAGATAGAGGAAAGCCCCAGCATTTT,CASSLDRGKPQHF,.,TRBV13,TRBJ1-5,.
TGTGCCAGCAGCCAAGAACTAGCGGGAGGTGCCCGGGACGAGCAGTACTTC,CASSQELAGGARDEQYF,TRBD2,TRBV4-2,TRBJ2-7,.
TGTGCCAGCAGCGCACCCACCAGGAATGAGCAGTTCTTC,CASSAPTRNEQFF,.,TRBV9,TRBJ2-1,.
TGTGCCAGCAGCCAAACAGGCCCTGGCTATGGCTACACCTTC,CASSQTGPGYGYTF,.,TRBV14,TRBJ1-2,.
TGTGCCAGCAGTTACACGGACAGGGGGAATAATTCACCCCTCCACTTT,CASSYTDRGNNSPLHF,TRBD1,TRBV6-9,TRBJ1-6,.
TGTGCCAGTAGTATAGTACCAGGGGGAGAGACCCAGTACTTC,CASSIVPGGETQYF,TRBD1,TRBV19,TRBJ2-5,.
TGTGCCAGTAGTGTCGACAGGGACACTGAAGCTTTCTTT,CASSVDRDTEAFF,TRBD1,TRBV19,TRBJ1-1,.
TGTGCCAGCAGCCATCGACAGGGAGCTAACTATGGCTACACCTTC,CASSHRQGANYGYTF,TRBD1,TRBV7-2,TRBJ1-2,.
TGTGCCAGCAGCTTTCGGGGGGGCAGGGAGACCCAGTACTTC,CASSFRGGRETQYF,TRBD2,TRBV3-1/TRBV3-2,TRBJ2-5,.
TGTGCCAGCAGCCCCGCGGGACAGTGGGTCGGAGTAGAGCAGTTCTTC,CASSPAGQWVGVEQFF,.,TRBV11-2,TRBJ2-1,.